The source of this TCR beta chain is a study of blood T cell repertoires in COVID-19. Study at large: PBMCs, B-cell-depleted T cells, or T cells were the source of the cDNA or gDNA that made up the material.

This table comes from immunoSEQ multiplex PCR, and its TCRdb copy is limited to in-frame clones, with some not included. The data show under 200,000 clones, about 88% seen once. The study recruited people aged about 18 to 89 years across roughly 25 US areas. V was clipped by 0 bases and J by 6 bases, with 6 bases between them. This CDR3 has 14 amino acids. Per the germline V gene, CDR1 is MDHEN and CDR2 is SYDVKM. Sequencing was done on a sample of PBMCs or T cells enriched from blood (not recorded which). The source is a woman in her late teens or twenties who had recovered from COVID-19. The rearrangement joins TRBV28 to TRBJ1-6; possible D gene TRBD1, 5 bases. The CDR3 bases are TGTGCCAGCAGTTTATGGGGGGGTAATTCACCCCTCCACTTT. The encoded protein is CASSLWGGNSPLHF. Complete variable domain (other parts from reference TRBV28 and TRBJ1-6): DVKVTQSSRYLVKRTGEKVFLECVQDMDHENMFWYRQDPGLGLRLIYFSYDVKMKEKGDIPEGYSVSREKKERFSLILESASTNQTSMYLCASSLWGGNSPLHFGNGTRLTVT.